Presented here are 32 T cell receptor beta chains from one specimen sequenced in a study of cytomegalovirus exposure and HLA in healthy donors. PCR was performed using 60 Vbeta and 13 Jbeta primers. Here immunoSEQ multiplex PCR was the method, and the copy in TCRdb shows in-frame clones only, minus some. In the table there are 150,000 to 200,000 clones, roughly 85% of which are singletons. Sequencing was performed on PBMCs. The receptors stem from a woman aged 18 to 35 in good health and CMV-seronegative.

The V and J genes are TRBV30 and TRBJ1-2, with a possible D match to TRBD1 (5 bases). Germline CDR1 and CDR2: GTSNPN and SVGIG (reference sequence). V was shortened by 3 bases and J by 8 bases, with 13 bases between the two germline ends. This CDR3 has 12 amino acids. The CDR3 spells CAWSGGVGGYTF. In DNA, the CDR3 is TGTGCCTGGAGCGGAGGGGTGGGCGGCTACACCTTC.

The chain links TRBV27 to TRBJ2-1, with 9 bases matching TRBD1. V was pared by 1 base and J by 7 bases, with 8 bases of the junction left unmatched. CDR1 and CDR2 (germline): MNHEY, SMNVEV (reference sequence). CDR3 size: 16 residues. The CDR3 coding sequence is TGTGCCAGCAGTTTATTCGGGACAGGGCTCGGTAATGAGCAGTTCTTC. Protein product: CASSLFGTGLGNEQFF.

As DNA, the CDR3 is TGCGCCAGCAGCCAAGAAAGGGGACAGGGAGGACTTAACACCGGGGAGCTGTTTTTT. Its translation: CASSQERGQGGLNTGELFF. The chain uses TRBV4-3 and TRBJ2-2; 9 nucleotides match TRBD1. The CDR3 loop spans 19 amino acids. J lost 2 bases, V lost 0 bases, and 10 bases had no gene match. The germline V gene has CDR1 LGHNA and CDR2 YSLEER.

This chain links TRBV7-2 with TRBJ2-1; 10 positions match TRBD2. The trim removed 5 bases at V and 4 bases at J, leaving 5 bases unmatched. Germline loops: CDR1 SGHTA, CDR2 FQGNSA. The CDR3 is 15 amino acids. CDR3 sequence (DNA): TGTGCCAGCAGCCGTAGCGGGGGGATGTACAATGAGCAGTTCTTC. This sequence encodes CASSRSGGMYNEQFF.

V and J are TRBV7-8 and TRBJ1-5; 10 nucleotides align to TRBD1. The CDR3 contains 19 residues. Germline CDR1 and CDR2: SGHVS and FQNEAQ. The V and J ends lost 5 bases and 0 bases, in that order; junction bases with no gene match: 13. This chain's CDR3 is CASSPFVGTGVYSNQPQHF. As DNA, the CDR3 is TGTGCCAGCAGCCCCTTTGTTGGGACAGGGGTTTATAGCAATCAGCCCCAGCATTTT.

For this clone: Different DNA sequences within this sample yield the same CDR3. The gene calls are TRBV7-9 and TRBJ2-2; TRBD1 matches 9 bases. V gave up 5 bases and J gave up 1 base; unmatched junction bases: 5. CDR3 length: 16 amino acids. Germline V lookup: CDR1 SEHNR, CDR2 FQNEAQ (reference sequence). CDR3 nucleotides: TGTGCCAGCAGCGGTCCGGGACAGGGGAACACCGGGGAGCTGTTTTTT. This sequence encodes CASSGPGQGNTGELFF. The whole variable domain, remainder taken from reference TRBV7-9 and TRBJ2-2, is DTGVSQNPRHKITKRGQNVTFRCDPISEHNRLYWYRQTLGQGPEFLTYFQNEAQLEKSRLLSDRFSAERPKGSFSTLEIQRTEQGDSAMYLCASSGPGQGNTGELFFGEGSRLTVL.

J is TRBJ1-1 and V is TRBV28; D is undetermined. Germline CDR1 is MDHEN and CDR2 is SYDVKM. Trimming shortened V by 5 bases and J by 2 bases, and 15 bases separated the two germline ends. The CDR3 sequence is 15 residues long. CDR3 nucleotide sequence: TGTGCCAGCAGTCCCCCCATCGGGGAAAACACTGAAGCTTTCTTT. It is translated as CASSPPIGENTEAFF.

This chain connects TRBV7-2 to TRBJ1-1, with no clear D. Germline V gene sequence: CDR1 SGHTA, CDR2 FQGNSA. The V and J ends lost 5 bases and 1 base respectively, with 8 bases between them. The CDR3 runs 13 residues. This chain's CDR3 is CASSLRSNTEAFF. As DNA, the CDR3 is TGTGCCAGCAGCCTCAGATCGAACACTGAAGCTTTCTTT.

The CDR3 nucleotides read TGTGCCAGTAGTATTACTAGTGGCTATGGCTACACCTTC. It is translated as CASSITSGYGYTF. The V gene is TRBV19, the J gene TRBJ1-2; D gene uncertain. This CDR3 is 13 amino acids long. V was clipped by 3 bases and J by 4 bases, with 9 bases between them. The germline V gene encodes CDR1 LNHDA and CDR2 SQIVND (reference sequence).

Only one count was recorded for this clone. V usage is TRBV7-8 and J usage is TRBJ2-3; 7 nucleotides line up with TRBD2. The V and J ends lost 1 base and 3 bases, in that order; junction bases with no gene match: 16. The length of the CDR3 is 19 residues. The V gene's germline CDR1 is SGHVS and CDR2 FQNEAQ. CDR3 nucleotide sequence: TGTGCCAGCAGCTTAGAGTTGGCCCCGGCTAGCGGTATAACAGATACGCAGTATTTT. The encoded protein is CASSLELAPASGITDTQYF. Based on the CDR3 plus reference TRBV7-8 and TRBJ2-3, the full variable domain is GAGVSQSPRYKVAKRGQDVALRCDPISGHVSLFWYQQALGQGPEFLTYFQNEAQLDKSGLPSDRFFAERPEGSVSTLKIQRTQQEDSAVYLCASSLELAPASGITDTQYFGPGTRLTVL.

The V call is TRBV5-6, the J call TRBJ1-5, with a possible D match to TRBD1 (6 bases). Trimming pared 0 bases from V and 4 bases from J, leaving 11 bases between. This CDR3 is built from 15 residues. Germline V gives CDR1 SGHDT, CDR2 YYEEEE. As DNA, the CDR3 is TGTGCCAGCAGCTTGGAGGGTCAGGGGAATCAGCCCCAGCATTTT. Translation: CASSLEGQGNQPQHF.

CDR3: CASSRPLGGRSADTQYF. The CDR3 coding sequence is TGTGCCAGCAGCCGACCTCTGGGCGGGAGATCTGCAGATACGCAGTATTTT. The chain joins TRBV7-2 to TRBJ2-3, with 7 bases lining up with TRBD2. Germline CDR1 SGHTA, CDR2 FQGNSA. Trimming cost V 5 bases and J 4 bases; bases outside gene matches: 15. The CDR3 spans 17 residues.

This clone was recorded only once. The chain is built from TRBV11-2 and TRBJ1-1; no clear D. V dropped 2 bases and J dropped 5 bases, with 6 bases sitting between them. Per germline, CDR1 SGHAT and CDR2 FQNNGV. The CDR3 consists of 12 residues. Here the CDR3 DNA reads TGTGCCAGCAGCTTACCAGCGACTGAAGCTTTCTTT. This codes for CASSLPATEAFF.

The chain couples TRBV4-3 to TRBJ2-5; 8 nucleotides line up with TRBD2. The CDR3 loop spans 15 amino acids. Germline V CDR1 and CDR2: LGHNA, YSLEER. J lost 5 bases, V lost 1 base, and 6 bases had no gene match. The CDR3 region is CASSQASGGLETQYF. The CDR3 DNA reads TGCGCCAGCAGCCAAGCGAGCGGGGGCCTGGAGACCCAGTACTTC.

V is TRBV5-1 and J is TRBJ2-1; D is perhaps TRBD2 (6 bases). Per germline, CDR1 SGHRS and CDR2 YFSETQ. The CDR3 is 16 amino acids. The V end lost 0 bases, the J end lost 4 bases, and 14 bases lay between the germline ends. CDR3 coding DNA: TGCGCCAGCAGCTTGGCCTGGGGCGGGAAATACAATGAGCAGTTCTTC. It specifies CASSLAWGGKYNEQFF.

This clone has a handful of counts. This chain joins TRBV6-5 and TRBJ2-7, with 12 bases matching TRBD2. CDR3 size: 15 residues. The V and J ends lost 4 bases and 2 bases, in that order; junction bases with no gene match: 3. CDR1 and CDR2 from the germline V gene are MNHEY and SVGAGI. CDR3: CASSSTSGSTYEQYV. The CDR3 DNA reads as TGTGCCAGCAGTTCGACTAGCGGGAGTACCTACGAGCAGTACGTC.

The gene calls are TRBV29-1 and TRBJ2-6; no firm D call. The CDR3 runs 16 residues. Germline V lookup: CDR1 SQVTM, CDR2 ANQGSEA. V was clipped by 2 bases and J by 3 bases, with 14 bases between them. This chain's CDR3 is CSVEYDSGFGANVLTF. In DNA form, the CDR3 reads TGCAGCGTTGAATATGATTCAGGTTTTGGGGCCAACGTCCTGACTTTC.

The chain employs TRBV7-8 and TRBJ2-6; TRBD1 is a possible D gene (6 bases). This CDR3 comprises 15 residues. Germline values: CDR1 SGHVS, CDR2 FQNEAQ. Trimming cost V 1 base and J 2 bases, with 6 bases left between them. As DNA, the CDR3 is TGTGCCAGCAGCTTAGAGGGGGCTGGGGCCAACGTCCTGACTTTC. Protein product: CASSLEGAGANVLTF.

The chain carries TRBV4-3 and TRBJ1-6; tentatively, D is TRBD1 (5 bases). The CDR3 is made up of 17 amino acids. Germline assignment: CDR1 LGHNA and CDR2 YSLEER. Trimming left V 8 bases short and J 4 bases short, with 21 bases between. The CDR3 nucleotides are TGCGCCAGCGGACCAGGGTTGGACAAGCTGTATAATTCACCCCTCCACTTT. As protein: CASGPGLDKLYNSPLHF.

The genes are TRBV19 and TRBJ1-2; a possible D gene is TRBD1 (6 bases). Germline V gives CDR1 LNHDA, CDR2 SQIVND (reference sequence). V was pared by 9 bases and J by 2 bases, with 13 bases between. This CDR3 comprises 13 residues. This CDR3 reads CASQTGSNYGYTF. CDR3 coding DNA: TGTGCCAGCCAGACAGGTTCGAACTATGGCTACACCTTC.

V usage is TRBV11-2 and J usage is TRBJ2-5, with D possibly TRBD1 on 6 matching bases. CDR3 length: 17 residues. CDR1 is SGHAT, CDR2 FQNNGV, per germline. The germline V and J ends were trimmed by 6 bases and 2 bases, with 22 bases remaining between them. DNA for the CDR3: TGTGCCAGCAGATCGACCCTGATGGGGGCAGATCAAGAGACCCAGTACTTC. It yields the protein CASRSTLMGADQETQYF.

The table lists this clone with a count of one. This chain uses TRBV4-1 with TRBJ2-1, with D unclear. The CDR3 length is 18 residues. Germline lookup yields CDR1 MGHRA and CDR2 YSYEKL. V gave up 1 base and J gave up 0 bases, with 16 bases separating them. CDR3 coding DNA: TGCGCCAGCAGCCAAGGTCCCCTCCGCCCGAGCTCCTACAATGAGCAGTTCTTC. As protein: CASSQGPLRPSSYNEQFF.

Concerning this clone itself: An end of the junction differs from the germline gene, which may be a read error. The V gene is TRBV10-3, the J gene TRBJ2-1; the D gene is possibly TRBD1 (5 bases). The CDR3 has 14 residues. CDR1 and CDR2 (germline): ENHRY, SYGVKD. The CDR3 sequence is CAISRAGSSNEQFF. The CDR3 nucleotides read TGTGCCATCAGCAGGGCAGGTTCCTCCAATGAGCAGTTCTTC.

This sequence joins TRBV10-3 and TRBJ2-7, with a weak D call TRBD1 (5 bases). V lost 5 bases, J lost 4 bases, and 12 bases lay in between. The CDR3 extends over 13 amino acids. Germline V CDR1 and CDR2: ENHRY, SYGVKD. The CDR3 region is CAISPSDSYEQYV. The CDR3 DNA follows: TGTGCCATCAGTCCCAGCGACAGTTACGAGCAGTACGTC.

The V gene is TRBV4-2, the J gene TRBJ2-1; D not resolved. Trimming took off 3 bases at V and 5 bases at J, with 2 bases between the two ends. The CDR3 has 11 residues. Per germline, CDR1 LGHNA and CDR2 YNFKEQ. The CDR3 here is CASSHNNEQFF. CDR3 coding DNA: TGTGCCAGCAGCCATAACAATGAGCAGTTCTTC.

The rearrangement uses TRBV27 and TRBJ2-1; 9 bases match TRBD2. The CDR3 length is 14 residues. V gave up 6 bases and J gave up 8 bases; unmatched junction bases: 8. Germline V lookup: CDR1 MNHEY, CDR2 SMNVEV (reference sequence). Here the CDR3 DNA reads TGTGCCAGCAGAAAGCGGGAGGACTTCGATGAGCAGTTCTTC. Protein: CASRKREDFDEQFF.

The chain is built from TRBV18 and TRBJ2-7; a possible D gene is TRBD1 (5 bases). The CDR3 contains 13 residues. Germline CDR1 and CDR2: KGHSH and LQKENI. Trimming removed 2 bases at V and 6 bases at J, with 11 bases between. The CDR3 DNA follows: TGTGCCAGCTCACCAACGCAGGGAACCGAGCAGTACTTC. Its translation is CASSPTQGTEQYF.

The V and J genes are TRBV11-2 and TRBJ1-1; the D is unclear. The CDR3 has 17 amino acids. Germline V gene lookup returns CDR1 SGHAT and CDR2 FQNNGV. Trimming removed 0 bases from V and 5 bases from J, with 19 bases in between. CDR3 sequence reads: CASSLDREHLGRTEAFF. The CDR3 DNA reads TGTGCCAGCAGCTTAGATCGAGAACACCTAGGGAGGACTGAAGCTTTCTTT.

In its sample, this clone was seen once. V gene TRBV29-1 combines with J gene TRBJ1-1; TRBD1 matches at 9 bases. V was pared by 6 bases and J by 4 bases, with 9 bases of the junction left unmatched. There are 14 residues in the CDR3. Germline-derived CDR1 and CDR2 are SQVTM and ANQGSEA. The CDR3 sequence is CSVGGGQGGTEAFF. For the CDR3, the DNA is TGCAGCGTGGGCGGGGGACAGGGTGGCACTGAAGCTTTCTTT. Using reference TRBV29-1 and TRBJ1-1 for the parts outside the CDR3, the full variable domain is SAVISQKPSRDICQRGTSLTIQCQVDSQVTMMFWYRQQPGQSLTLIATANQGSEATYESGFVIDKFPISRPNLTFSTLTVSNMSPEDSSIYLCSVGGGQGGTEAFFGQGTRLTVV.

J is TRBJ1-3 and V is TRBV5-1; D remains unclear. V gave up 0 bases and J gave up 0 bases, with 10 bases separating them. Germline V gives CDR1 SGHRS, CDR2 YFSETQ. This CDR3 is built from 16 residues. Written as DNA, the CDR3 is TGCGCCAGCAGCTTGGGAGGAACACCCTCTGGAAACACCATATATTTT. It specifies CASSLGGTPSGNTIYF.

This clone was recorded a few times. This chain uses TRBV2 with TRBJ2-2; maybe TRBD2 (6 bases). Germline V gene sequence: CDR1 SNHLY, CDR2 FYNNEI. The V gene lost 4 bases and the J gene lost 2 bases, with 11 bases spanning the gap. The CDR3 contains 15 residues. CDR3 protein: CASSGTTHNTGELFF. In DNA, the CDR3 is TGTGCCAGCAGTGGGACTACACATAACACCGGGGAGCTGTTTTTT. The full variable domain, its missing parts supplied by reference TRBV2 and TRBJ2-2, is EPEVTQTPSHQVTQMGQEVILRCVPISNHLYFYWYRQILGQKVEFLVSFYNNEISEKSEIFDDQFSVERPDGSNFTLKIRSTKLEDSAMYFCASSGTTHNTGELFFGEGSRLTVL.

The chain uses TRBV6-5 and TRBJ2-5; D is uncertain. The DNA end is a closer match to TRBJ2-7, so the J assignment may be wrong. In germline, CDR1 is MNHEY, CDR2 SVGAGI. This CDR3 has 12 residues. CDR3 protein: CASSSNGYEQYF. The DNA of the CDR3 is TGTGCCAGCAGTTCGAATGGTTACGAGCAGTACTTC.